Following are 16 T cell receptor beta chains from one sample sequenced in a study of graft-versus-host responses after intestinal transplantation. TCRdb's table, derived via immunoSEQ multiplex PCR, lists solely in-frame clones and lacks some. The table lists several thousand clones, around 29% of them singletons. The material sequenced was alloreactive CD4+ T cells from a mixed lymphocyte reaction culture, taken before transplantation. Stated subset: CFSE-low proliferating T cells sorted from roughly six-day pre-transplant mixed lymphocyte reaction (GvH or HvG direction). All receptors derive from a human patient who was an organ donor for intestinal transplantation.

A word on this clone: An end of the junction differs from the germline gene, which may be a read error. The CDR3 loop reads CASSPGGMNTEAFF. The CDR3 nucleotides read TGTGCCAGCAGTCCAGGGGGCATGAACACTGAAGCTTTCTTT. J is TRBJ1-1 and V is TRBV10-3; 8 bases fit TRBD1. The CDR3 loop spans 14 amino acids. CDR1 and CDR2 (germline): ENHRY, SYGVKD.

The CDR3 nucleotides read TGCAGCGTTTCTGGGCTATCCGGGGGCGGGGAGCTGTTTTTT. It translates to CSVSGLSGGGELFF. The rearrangement uses TRBV29-1 and TRBJ2-2; D might be TRBD2 (6 bases). The CDR3 spans 14 residues. V lost 5 bases, J lost 7 bases, and 17 bases lay in between. Germline V gene data show CDR1 as SQVTM and CDR2 as ANQGSEA.

The chain has TRBV7-8 and TRBJ2-3; TRBD1 or TRBD2 may be the D gene (6 bases each). V lost 0 bases to trimming and J lost 0 bases, with 10 bases between them. Germline V gives CDR1 SGHVS, CDR2 FQNEAQ. This CDR3 region has 16 residues. This chain's CDR3 is CASSLAGGLSTDTQYF. The CDR3 coding sequence is TGTGCCAGCAGCTTAGCCGGGGGCCTAAGCACAGATACGCAGTATTTT.

Judged by abundance, this clone is large. The chain carries TRBV5-1 and TRBJ2-7; no definite D call. The ends were cut back, 0 bases at V and 4 bases at J, with 8 bases in the middle. Germline assignment: CDR1 SGHRS and CDR2 YFSETQ. This CDR3 contains 13 residues. This CDR3 is CASSLVREYEQYF. The CDR3 coding sequence is TGCGCCAGCAGCTTGGTGAGAGAGTACGAGCAGTACTTC.

This chain connects TRBV5-5 to TRBJ2-7, with a possible D match to TRBD2 (6 bases). This CDR3 has 15 residues. CDR1 and CDR2 from the germline V gene are SGHKS and YYEKEE (reference sequence). Trimming took off 4 bases at V and 3 bases at J, with 17 bases between the two ends. The CDR3 protein is CASSQDGGTYYEQYF. CDR3 bases: TGTGCCAGCAGCCAAGATGGCGGGACTTACTACGAGCAGTACTTC.

The chain recombines TRBV7-8 with TRBJ2-1, with 9 nucleotides matching TRBD2. Germline V gives CDR1 SGHVS, CDR2 FQNEAQ. The CDR3 sequence is 17 residues long. With 0 bases clipped from V and 4 bases from J, the junction kept 7 bases outside the gene matches. In DNA form, the CDR3 reads TGTGCCAGCAGCTTAGCGCTTGCTAGCGGGGTATACAATGAGCAGTTCTTC. Its translation: CASSLALASGVYNEQFF.

This clone was picked up a small number of times. The rearrangement joins TRBV7-3 to TRBJ1-2; the D gene is possibly TRBD1 (5 bases). The CDR3 is 14 amino acids. CDR1 is SGHTA, CDR2 FQGTGA, per germline. V was clipped by 2 bases and J by 2 bases, with 9 bases between them. The CDR3 DNA sequence: TGTGCCAGCAGCTTAGGGGGAGGAAACTATGGCTACACCTTC. Translated: CASSLGGGNYGYTF.

The rearrangement links TRBV11-2 to TRBJ2-7; TRBD1 might be the D (6 bases). CDR3 length equals 14 residues. V shed 5 bases and J shed 2 bases, with 13 bases lying between them. Germline V lookup: CDR1 SGHAT, CDR2 FQNNGV. CDR3 in DNA: TGTGCCAGCAGCGCACAGGGTGGCCCCTACGAGCAGTACTTC. This codes for CASSAQGGPYEQYF. The full variable domain, rest sourced from reference TRBV11-2 and TRBJ2-7, is EAGVAQSPRYKIIEKRQSVAFWCNPISGHATLYWYQQILGQGPKLLIQFQNNGVVDDSQLPKDRFSAERLKGVDSTLKIQPAKLEDSAVYLCASSAQGGPYEQYFGPGTRLTVT.

The V gene is TRBV4-2, the J gene TRBJ1-2; no firm D call. There are 12 residues in the CDR3. The germline V and J ends were trimmed by 0 bases and 4 bases, with 3 bases remaining between them. Germline-derived CDR1 and CDR2 are LGHNA and YNFKEQ. CDR3: CASSQDGYGYTF. Here the CDR3 DNA reads TGTGCCAGCAGCCAAGACGGCTATGGCTACACCTTC.

This clone has a handful of counts. This chain uses TRBV6-1 with TRBJ2-7; D not certain. This CDR3 spans 14 amino acids. V was pared by 3 bases and J by 2 bases, with 11 bases between. Germline CDR1 reads MNHNS; CDR2 reads SASEGT. The CDR3 DNA follows: TGTGCCAGCAGTGATATTTGGGGTCCCTACGAGCAGTACTTC. Amino acids: CASSDIWGPYEQYF.

The V gene is TRBV7-9, the J gene TRBJ2-7; D possibly corresponds to TRBD2 (6 bases). Germline V lookup: CDR1 SEHNR, CDR2 FQNEAQ (reference sequence). The CDR3 totals 15 residues. Trimming removed 1 base at V and 3 bases at J, with 13 bases between. The DNA for the CDR3 is TGTGCCAGCAGCTTAGTGGGCGGCGGGGACTACGAGCAGTACTTC. As protein: CASSLVGGGDYEQYF.

The chain combines TRBV5-6 with TRBJ1-5; 8 bases match TRBD1. V lost 2 bases, J lost 6 bases, and 10 bases stayed unmatched. CDR1 is SGHDT and CDR2 is YYEEEE in the germline V gene. This CDR3 is built from 16 residues. The CDR3 DNA reads as TGTGCCAGCAGCTTATCCCAGGGGGCGCGTGGTCAGCCCCAGCATTTT. It translates to CASSLSQGARGQPQHF.

V gene TRBV11-1 combines with J gene TRBJ1-2; no reliable D call. V was cut by 5 bases and J by 4 bases, with 23 bases left in between. CDR1 is SGHAT, CDR2 FQDESV, per germline (reference sequence). The CDR3 has 17 residues. CDR3 DNA sequence: TGTGCCAGCAGCACGGCCATTGAGGCTGGAAAGACCTATGGCTACACCTTC. Its protein is CASSTAIEAGKTYGYTF.

The CDR3 DNA reads as TGTGCCAGCAGCCCGGGACTAGCGGGGGGAGACGAGCAGTTCTTC. Its protein is CASSPGLAGGDEQFF. The V and J genes are TRBV7-7 and TRBJ2-1; 15 positions match TRBD2. In germline, CDR1 is SSHAT, CDR2 FNYEAQ (reference sequence). This CDR3 has 15 residues. The V segment lost 5 bases and the J segment 10 bases; nucleotides outside the gene matches: 6. The full variable domain, in which reference TRBV7-7 and TRBJ2-1 provide the parts outside the CDR3, is GAGVSQSPRYKVTKRGQDVTLRCDPISSHATLYWYQQALGQGPEFLTYFNYEAQPDKSGLPSDRFSAERPEGSISTLTIQRTEQRDSAMYRCASSPGLAGGDEQFFGPGTRLTVL.

V usage is TRBV7-9 and J usage is TRBJ1-6; D unclear. Germline V lookup: CDR1 SEHNR, CDR2 FQNEAQ (reference sequence). The CDR3 runs 17 residues. V gave up 5 bases and J gave up 0 bases, with 14 bases separating them. The CDR3 bases are TGTGCCAGCAGCCAAGTGGGAGGGAGCTCCTATAATTCACCCCTCCACTTT. Translating it yields CASSQVGGSSYNSPLHF.

This clone was counted between two and nine times. The chain couples TRBV21-1 to TRBJ1-5. TRBV21-1 is a pseudogene locus. The CDR3 length is 13 residues. As DNA, the CDR3 is TGTGCCAGCAAACGGCCTTGGGATCAGCCCCAGCATTTT. Its translation: CASKRPWDQPQHF.